This TCR beta chain was captured by sequencing in a study of PD-L1 blockade in urothelial cancer. The CDR3 runs 14 residues. V was cut by 3 bases and J by 7 bases, with 13 bases left in between. Germline CDR1 and CDR2: MDHEN and SYDVKM. Method: immunoSEQ multiplex PCR; TCRdb's copy keeps in-frame clones and lacks some. The profile covers some 100,000 clones, with about 90% appearing a single time and approximately 0.88% taken by the ten largest. V gene TRBV28 combines with J gene TRBJ2-1; no clear D. Material: PBMCs, obtained around atezolizumab (anti-PD-L1) treatment. This TCR was sampled from a woman aged 80 or older with urothelial cancer. CDR3 DNA sequence: TGTGCCAGCAGTTTTCCCGTGGTCAGGAATGAGCAGTTCTTC. Translated: CASSFPVVRNEQFF.